What follows describes a single TCR beta chain. Its cognate antigen is unknown. As every portion of the isolated RNA was reverse transcribed, the sequencing read expressed TCRB transcripts. Only in-frame clones appear in the TCRdb table, and some are missing; sequencing was by immunoSEQ multiplex PCR. This sample yields around 650,000 clones, of which approximately 13% are seen a single time; around 0.12% belongs to the top ten. This specimen belongs to a study of beta chain features in type 1 diabetes. Study details: Analysis included around 110,000,000 sorted cells drawn from all samples.

Study-level results: Type 1 diabetes patients had fewer VDJ junction insertions and more deletions. Shorter TCRB CDR3s, moderately but significantly so, were found in Type 1 diabetes patients in all four CD4+ subsets.

Germline CDR1 and CDR2: SGHRS and YFSETQ. This CDR3 has 18 residues. J gave up 3 bases and V 6 bases, and 17 bases lay outside the gene matches. The chain carries TRBV5-1 and TRBJ2-1; 8 bases are a match to TRBD2. This clonotype originated in a young man with type 1 diabetes. The specimen sequenced was naive CD4+ T cells from blood. The CDR3 sequence: CASKPGLVPEADYNEQFF. CDR3 nucleotide sequence: TGCGCCAGCAAGCCGGGACTAGTGCCCGAAGCCGACTACAATGAGCAGTTCTTC.